Below, 22 T cell receptor beta chains from the same sample are listed, as sequenced in a study of blood T cell repertoires in COVID-19. Method: immunoSEQ multiplex PCR; TCRdb's copy keeps in-frame clones and lacks some. The data contain some 180,000 clones, roughly 90% of them singletons. The sequencing input was peripheral blood. The receptor source for this set is a man aged 65 to 79 with active or convalescent COVID-19.

The rearrangement links TRBV28 to TRBJ2-3, with D possibly being TRBD2 (6 bases). Trimming left V 10 bases short and J 6 bases short, with 26 bases between. Germline CDR1 is MDHEN and CDR2 is SYDVKM. The length of the CDR3 is 16 residues. The CDR3 here is CATRFPGLRGWDTQYF. CDR3 sequence (DNA): TGTGCCACCCGATTTCCGGGACTGAGGGGATGGGATACGCAGTATTTT.

The chain couples TRBV7-8 to TRBJ2-5; 10 bases are shared with TRBD2. Trimming removed 0 bases from V and 1 base from J; junction bases left unmatched: 5. The germline V gene encodes CDR1 SGHVS and CDR2 FQNEAQ. This CDR3 is 17 amino acids long. The CDR3 sequence: CASSLAQGLATQETQYF. The CDR3 DNA reads as TGTGCCAGCAGCTTAGCGCAGGGACTAGCGACCCAAGAGACCCAGTACTTC.

The gene calls are TRBV9 and TRBJ1-2; TRBD1 matches at 9 bases. The CDR3 has 12 residues. Unmatched junction bases numbered 5, after V lost 7 bases and J lost 7 bases. Germline V gene data show CDR1 as SGDLS and CDR2 as YYNGEE. CDR3 loop: CASGGDRAGYTF. In DNA, the CDR3 is TGTGCCAGCGGAGGGGACAGGGCTGGCTACACCTTC.

This clone was counted only a few times. At the DNA level, this CDR3 is encoded by other sequences in the same sample as well. This chain joins TRBV9 and TRBJ1-1, with TRBD1 as a possible D gene (6 bases). CDR3 length: 14 amino acids. V lost 3 bases, J lost 1 base, and 10 bases lay in between. The germline V gene encodes CDR1 SGDLS and CDR2 YYNGEE. The DNA for the CDR3 is TGTGCCAGCAGCGCCAGGACAGCGAACACTGAAGCTTTCTTT. Residues: CASSARTANTEAFF.

This clone was recorded only once. V is TRBV11-2 and J is TRBJ2-1; TRBD1 matches 8 bases. CDR3 size: 15 residues. Germline CDR1 SGHAT, CDR2 FQNNGV. J gave up 2 bases and V 5 bases, and 5 bases lay outside the gene matches. The CDR3 nucleotides are TGTGCCAGCAGCCACGGACAGGGCGCCTACAATGAGCAGTTCTTC. Its protein is CASSHGQGAYNEQFF.

The CDR3 spells CASSLRDNYNEQFF. The CDR3 DNA reads as TGTGCCAGCAGCCTCCGGGACAACTACAATGAGCAGTTCTTC. This chain links TRBV14 with TRBJ2-1; tentatively, D is TRBD1 (6 bases). In germline, CDR1 is SGHDN, CDR2 FVKESK. This CDR3 has 14 residues. V lost 4 bases to trimming and J lost 3 bases, with 10 bases between them.

The V gene is TRBV18, the J gene TRBJ2-5; 9 bases agree with TRBD1. Per the germline V gene, CDR1 is KGHSH and CDR2 is LQKENI. V gave up 5 bases and J gave up 2 bases; unmatched junction bases: 3. The CDR3 consists of 14 residues. The CDR3 nucleotides read TGTGCCAGCTCAAGGGGACAGGGACAAGAGACCCAGTACTTC. This codes for CASSRGQGQETQYF.

As DNA, the CDR3 is TGCGCCAGCAGCTTGGTGGGCCTTAAGGGGTACGAGCAGTACTTC. Residues: CASSLVGLKGYEQYF. The J gene is TRBJ2-7, the V gene TRBV5-1, with D tentatively TRBD1 (5 bases). CDR3 length: 15 residues. Trimming shortened V by 0 bases and J by 4 bases, and 14 bases separated the two germline ends. CDR1 SGHRS and CDR2 YFSETQ come from the germline V gene.

CDR3 region: CASSLGRPANTGELFF. The CDR3 region has the DNA TGTGCCAGCAGCCTTGGGAGGCCGGCGAACACCGGGGAGCTGTTTTTT. The chain carries TRBV7-9 and TRBJ2-2; D is perhaps TRBD2 (6 bases). The CDR3 has 16 residues. V lost 5 bases and J lost 0, with 13 bases in between. Germline V gene data show CDR1 as SEHNR and CDR2 as FQNEAQ (reference sequence).

Details on this clone: Mismatch with germline at one junction end may stem from a read error. The rearrangement links TRBV18 to TRBJ1-2, with 8 bases lining up with TRBD1. The CDR3 length is 14 residues. Germline CDR1 is KGHSH and CDR2 is LQKENI. The CDR3 DNA reads as TGTGCCAGCTCACCAGATTCGGACAGGGCTCCTCGGGGTTTC. It codes for CASSPDSDRAPRGF.

This rearrangement joins TRBV6-2 or TRBV6-3 to TRBJ2-7; the match to TRBD2 covers 10 bases. CDR3 length: 16 residues. Germline loops: CDR1 MNHEY, CDR2 SVGEGT. Trimming cost V 0 bases and J 4 bases; bases outside gene matches: 6. The CDR3 protein is CASSYSPLAGRYEQYF. The CDR3 DNA follows: TGTGCCAGCAGTTACTCCCCACTAGCGGGGAGGTACGAGCAGTACTTC.

V gene TRBV19 combines with J gene TRBJ2-3, with 7 bases fitting TRBD2. Germline CDR1 reads LNHDA; CDR2 reads SQIVND (reference sequence). V gave up 5 bases and J gave up 3 bases; unmatched junction bases: 11. The CDR3 runs to 16 residues. The CDR3 sequence is CASSSPGSGGTDTQYF. The CDR3 bases are TGTGCCAGTAGTTCCCCGGGATCCGGGGGGACAGATACGCAGTATTTT.

The rearrangement joins TRBV28 to TRBJ1-2; a possible D gene is TRBD1 (5 bases). CDR1 and CDR2 from the germline V gene are MDHEN and SYDVKM. The CDR3 length is 15 residues. V was shortened by 4 bases and J by 3 bases, with 15 bases between the two germline ends. This CDR3 reads CASSYGGDGDYGYTF. In DNA, the CDR3 is TGTGCCAGCAGTTATGGGGGGGATGGGGACTATGGCTACACCTTC.

This clone was recorded only once. V gene TRBV7-2 combines with J gene TRBJ1-5; TRBD1 is a possible D gene (5 bases). This CDR3 region has 15 residues. Germline values: CDR1 SGHTA, CDR2 FQGNSA. The ends were cut back, 7 bases at V and 7 bases at J, with 20 bases in the middle. The CDR3 coding sequence is TGTGCCAGCAACTTGGGGGGGAATGGATGGCAGCCCCAGCATTTT. Amino acid sequence: CASNLGGNGWQPQHF.

The chain has TRBV19 and TRBJ1-6, with D unclear. The CDR3 is made up of 15 amino acids. Germline CDR1 reads LNHDA; CDR2 reads SQIVND (reference sequence). V was shortened by 1 base and J by 9 bases, with 13 bases between the two germline ends. This CDR3 reads CASSIARPSGSPLHF. CDR3 DNA: TGTGCCAGTAGTATAGCCAGGCCGAGTGGTTCACCCCTCCACTTT. The entire variable domain, with the rest obtained from reference TRBV19 and TRBJ1-6, is as follows: DGGITQSPKYLFRKEGQNVTLSCEQNLNHDAMYWYRQDPGQGLRLIYYSQIVNDFQKGDIAEGYSVSREKKESFPLTVTSAQKNPTAFYLCASSIARPSGSPLHFGNGTRLTVT.

This chain connects TRBV7-3 to TRBJ2-3, with unresolved D. V was clipped by 1 base and J by 4 bases, with 9 bases between them. The CDR3 has 14 residues. CDR1 is SGHTA, CDR2 FQGTGA, per germline. CDR3 protein: CASSLNRSPDTQYF. The CDR3 DNA reads TGTGCCAGCAGCTTAAATAGGAGCCCAGATACGCAGTATTTT.

V is TRBV9 and J is TRBJ1-2; tentative D call: TRBD1 (6 bases). The V end was cut by 5 bases, the J end by 3 bases, with 14 bases between. From germline, CDR1 is SGDLS and CDR2 YYNGEE. This CDR3 region has 14 residues. CDR3 bases: TGTGCCAGCAGAAGGGGGGGGCCGGACTATGGCTACACCTTC. As protein: CASRRGGPDYGYTF.

This clone came up a few times. The V gene is TRBV6-2 or TRBV6-3, the J gene TRBJ2-3; TRBD2 is a possible D gene (6 bases). The CDR3 loop spans 15 amino acids. Germline values: CDR1 MNHEY, CDR2 SVGEGT. V lost 4 bases and J lost 3, with 14 bases in between. CDR3 nucleotide sequence: TGTGCCAGCAGTTTTAGCGCGGGAATAACAGATACGCAGTATTTT. Protein sequence: CASSFSAGITDTQYF.

The rearrangement joins TRBV6-6 to TRBJ2-3; 7 positions agree with TRBD1. From germline, CDR1 is MNHNY and CDR2 SVGAGI (reference sequence). CDR3 length equals 14 residues. Trimming cost V 6 bases and J 1 base; bases outside gene matches: 4. Here the CDR3 reads CASRSGQGTDTQYF. The CDR3 DNA is TGTGCCAGCAGGTCCGGACAGGGCACAGATACGCAGTATTTT.

Worth noting for this clone: The germline gene is not matched at one end of the junction; a read error may be the cause. CDR3 in DNA: TGTGCCAGCAGTCGTACTAGCGGGAGTTGGTCCAAGTTC. Translation: CASSRTSGSWSKF. This chain joins TRBV28 and TRBJ2-7; 11 nucleotides align to TRBD2. CDR1 is MDHEN, CDR2 SYDVKM, per germline. The CDR3 extends over 13 amino acids.

The gene calls are TRBV4-3 and TRBJ2-5; the match to TRBD2 covers 7 bases. The CDR3 is made up of 17 amino acids. Germline V gives CDR1 LGHNA, CDR2 YSLEER. Trimming cost V 2 bases and J 0 bases; bases outside gene matches: 9. The CDR3, as DNA: TGCGCCAGCAGCCAAAACGTTGGGGGGGGGTACCAAGAGACCCAGTACTTC. As protein: CASSQNVGGGYQETQYF.

This clone was seen only a few times. The chain joins TRBV7-3 to TRBJ2-3; 8 nucleotides align to TRBD2. This CDR3 has 19 amino acids. Germline V gene lookup returns CDR1 SGHTA and CDR2 FQGTGA. Losses at the gene ends were 0 bases for V and 4 bases for J; bases not matched to a gene: 15. The CDR3 region is CASSLTGVAGLSGADTQYF. The CDR3 DNA is TGTGCCAGCAGCTTAACGGGGGTAGCGGGACTGAGTGGGGCAGATACGCAGTATTTT.